This T cell receptor (beta chain) was recovered during a study of CXCR3-negative and CXCR3-positive naive CD8 T cells. This CDR3 contains 16 residues. CDR1 and CDR2 from the germline V gene are MDHEN and SYDVKM. Libraries were UMI-labeled 5' RACE TRB cDNA. Using the 5' RACE reads, TCRdb records one entry per CDR3 protein without DNA. The sample table sets out approximately 100,000 distinct CDR3 sequences. Findings and limits, study-wide: Naive cells that were CXCR3-negative or CXCR3-positive used TRBV-TRBJ genes alike, while memory cells diverged.

Details on this clonotype: Its antigen remains unknown.

The sequencing input was naive CXCR3- CD8+ T cells from blood. Subset described: CD45RO-CCR7+CD27+CD95- naive CD8+ T cells lacking CXCR3 (TNR3-). The V gene is TRBV28, the J gene TRBJ2-1; TCRdb's assignment of TRBD1 cannot be checked, as there is no DNA. The receptor was isolated from a human donor in good health. Some clones in this sample may be carry-over from other donors' samples. This CDR3 is CASSVDEGQAGWEQFF.